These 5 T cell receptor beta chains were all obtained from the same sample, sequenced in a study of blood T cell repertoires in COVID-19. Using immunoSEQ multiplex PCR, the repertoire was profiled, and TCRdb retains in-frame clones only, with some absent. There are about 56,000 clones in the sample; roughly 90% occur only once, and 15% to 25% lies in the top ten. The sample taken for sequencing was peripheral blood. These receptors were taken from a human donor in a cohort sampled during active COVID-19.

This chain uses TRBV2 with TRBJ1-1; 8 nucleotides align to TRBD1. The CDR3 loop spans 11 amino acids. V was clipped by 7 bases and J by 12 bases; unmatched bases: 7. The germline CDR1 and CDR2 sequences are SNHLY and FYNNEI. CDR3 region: CASTSQGETFF. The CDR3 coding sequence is TGTGCCAGCACCTCACAGGGGGAGACTTTCTTT.

The CDR3 loop is CASSSEGLAGRSSYNEQFF. In DNA, the CDR3 is TGTGCCAGCAGCAGCGAGGGACTAGCGGGTCGAAGCTCCTACAATGAGCAGTTCTTC. The rearrangement joins TRBV9 to TRBJ2-1, with 12 positions matching TRBD2. This CDR3 spans 19 amino acids. The V gene end was trimmed by 4 bases and the J gene end by 0 bases; junction bases not matched to a gene: 11. Germline V gene lookup returns CDR1 SGDLS and CDR2 YYNGEE. The whole variable domain, filled in from reference TRBV9 and TRBJ2-1, reads DSGVTQTPKHLITATGQRVTLRCSPRSGDLSVYWYQQSLDQGLQFLIQYYNGEERAKGNILERFSAQQFPDLHSELNLSSLELGDSALYFCASSSEGLAGRSSYNEQFFGPGTRLTVL.

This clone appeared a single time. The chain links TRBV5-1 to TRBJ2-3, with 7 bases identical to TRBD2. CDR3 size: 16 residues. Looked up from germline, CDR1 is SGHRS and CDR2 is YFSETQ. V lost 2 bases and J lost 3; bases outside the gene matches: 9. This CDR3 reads CASSFPYGGGTDTQYF. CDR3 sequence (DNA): TGCGCCAGCAGCTTCCCCTATGGCGGGGGTACAGATACGCAGTATTTT. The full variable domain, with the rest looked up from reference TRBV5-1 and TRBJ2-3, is KAGVTQTPRYLIKTRGQQVTLSCSPISGHRSVSWYQQTPGQGLQFLFEYFSETQRNKGNFPGRFSGRQFSNSRSEMNVSTLELGDSALYLCASSFPYGGGTDTQYFGPGTRLTVL.

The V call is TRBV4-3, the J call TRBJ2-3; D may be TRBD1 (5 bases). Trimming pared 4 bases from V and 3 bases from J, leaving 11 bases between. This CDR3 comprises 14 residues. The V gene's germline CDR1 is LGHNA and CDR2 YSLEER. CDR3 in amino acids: CASSPRVRTDTQYF. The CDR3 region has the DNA TGCGCCAGCAGCCCCAGGGTGAGGACAGATACGCAGTATTTT.

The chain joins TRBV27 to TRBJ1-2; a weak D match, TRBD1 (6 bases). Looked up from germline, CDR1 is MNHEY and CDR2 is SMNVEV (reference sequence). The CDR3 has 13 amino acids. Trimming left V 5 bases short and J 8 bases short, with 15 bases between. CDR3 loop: CASSHLQGSGYTF. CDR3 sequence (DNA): TGTGCCAGCAGTCATCTACAGGGCAGCGGCTACACCTTC.